This T cell receptor (beta chain) is drawn from a study of molecular identifiers for immune sequencing clone quantification. This clonotype was seen at least ten times. Antigen specificity is unknown. Making the bulk TCR libraries relied on previously described methods and listed TCR primers. MiXCR, run by TCRdb on the PCR reads, gives a single entry per CDR3 protein. The sample lists about 500,000 distinct CDR3 sequences, around 23% occurring once. The CD8+CD4-CCR7+CD45RA+ phenotype defined the sorted naive CD8 T cells. CDR1 SGHRS and CDR2 YFSETQ come from the germline V gene. CDR3 length: 15 residues. The V gene end was trimmed by 4 bases and the J gene end by 0 bases; junction bases not matched to a gene: 3. Overall study results and limits: Jurkat TCR RNA spiked in from one cell (amid about 1 million naive cells) was reportedly detectable. A shared barcode on identical TCR molecules could lead to underestimated sizes for highly expanded clones.

Sequenced input: naive CD8+ T cells from blood, with Jurkat cell RNA spiked in. Stated subset: FACS-sorted CD8+CD4-CCR7+CD45RA+ naive T cells. The rearrangement joins TRBV5-1 to TRBJ2-1; TRBD2 agrees at 8 bases. This receptor was taken from a human donor in good health. Some libraries in this study had Jurkat cell RNA spiked in. In nucleotides, the CDR3 is TGCGCCAGCAGCCCCGGGACTAGCTCCTACAATGAGCAGTTCTTC. It specifies CASSPGTSSYNEQFF.